This T cell receptor beta chain was sequenced during a study of T cell repertoires in cytomegalovirus infection. Study-wide context: Indicated by public TCR beta signatures were CMV infection and matching HLA type.

Each CDR3 protein is one row after TCRdb ran MiXCR on the reads. The table includes about 770,000 distinct CDR3 sequences, roughly 28% detected once. As for this clonotype: What it binds is not known.

This CDR3 has 16 residues. Per the germline V gene, CDR1 is SEHNR and CDR2 is FQNEAQ (reference sequence). V shed 4 bases, J shed 6 bases, and the junction held 14 bases outside the gene matches. The clonotype was recovered from a human donor in good health (CMV status not recorded). Some clones in this sample may be carry-over from other donors' samples. The specimen was cultured CD8+ T cells from PBMCs, collected from culture after CMV antigen stimulation. The rearrangement joins TRBV7-9 to TRBJ2-7, with 8 nucleotides matching TRBD1. In nucleotides, the CDR3 is TGTGCCAGCAGCTCCCCGCTCACAGGGGGAAGTCTCGAGCAGTACTTC. It specifies CASSSPLTGGSLEQYF.